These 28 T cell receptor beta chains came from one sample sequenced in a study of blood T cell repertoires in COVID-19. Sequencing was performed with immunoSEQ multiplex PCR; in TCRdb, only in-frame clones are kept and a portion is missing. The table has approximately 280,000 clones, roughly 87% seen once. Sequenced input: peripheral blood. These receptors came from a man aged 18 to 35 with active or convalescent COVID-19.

The CDR3 here is CASSRLAAEQYF. CDR3 DNA sequence: TGTGCCAGCAGTAGACTAGCGGCCGAGCAGTACTTC. The chain joins TRBV2 to TRBJ2-7; 9 bases match TRBD2. This CDR3 spans 12 amino acids. Germline values: CDR1 SNHLY, CDR2 FYNNEI. The ends lost 5 bases at V and 6 bases at J; junction bases unmatched: 2.

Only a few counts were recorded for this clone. The CDR3 here is CSASTARGKNIQYF. The CDR3 DNA reads TGCAGTGCTAGTACCGCCAGGGGCAAAAACATTCAGTACTTC. The chain is built from TRBV20-1 and TRBJ2-4; a possible D gene is TRBD1 (6 bases). Trimming took off 3 bases at V and 3 bases at J, with 12 bases between the two ends. The CDR3 has 14 residues. Germline loops: CDR1 DFQATT, CDR2 SNEGSKA (reference sequence).

The CDR3 region is CASSPHRGPGEQYF. CDR3 DNA: TGCGCCAGCAGCCCGCACAGGGGGCCCGGAGAGCAGTACTTC. The chain uses TRBV4-3 and TRBJ2-7, with 9 bases identical to TRBD1. CDR3 length equals 14 residues. The ends lost 4 bases at V and 7 bases at J; junction bases unmatched: 8. Germline V gene sequence: CDR1 LGHNA, CDR2 YSLEER.

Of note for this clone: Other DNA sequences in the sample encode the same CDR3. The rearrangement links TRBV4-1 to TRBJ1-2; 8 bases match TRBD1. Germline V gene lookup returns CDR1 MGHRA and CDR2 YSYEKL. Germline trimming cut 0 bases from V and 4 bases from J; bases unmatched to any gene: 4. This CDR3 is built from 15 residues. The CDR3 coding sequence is TGCGCCAGCAGCCAAGAAACAGGGGGTGGCTATGGCTACACCTTC. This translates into CASSQETGGGYGYTF.

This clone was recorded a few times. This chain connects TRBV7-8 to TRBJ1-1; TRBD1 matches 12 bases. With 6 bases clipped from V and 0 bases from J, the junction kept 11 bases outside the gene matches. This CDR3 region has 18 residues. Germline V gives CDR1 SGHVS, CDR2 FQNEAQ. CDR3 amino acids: CASRRDRGRLEVNTEAFF. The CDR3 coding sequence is TGTGCCAGCAGGAGGGACAGGGGGCGCCTGGAAGTGAACACTGAAGCTTTCTTT.

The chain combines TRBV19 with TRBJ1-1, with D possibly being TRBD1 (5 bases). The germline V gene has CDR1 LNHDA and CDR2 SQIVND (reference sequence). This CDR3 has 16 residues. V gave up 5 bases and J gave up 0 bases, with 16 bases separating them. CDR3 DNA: TGTGCCAGTAGTCTGACAGCCAATCTTTTGAACACTGAAGCTTTCTTT. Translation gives CASSLTANLLNTEAFF.

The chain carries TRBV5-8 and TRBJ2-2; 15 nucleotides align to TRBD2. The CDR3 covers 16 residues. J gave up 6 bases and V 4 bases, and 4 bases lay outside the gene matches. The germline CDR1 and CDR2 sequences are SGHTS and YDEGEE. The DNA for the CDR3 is TGTGCCAGCAGCCCCGGGACTAGCGGGGGGCCCGGGGAGCTGTTTTTT. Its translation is CASSPGTSGGPGELFF.

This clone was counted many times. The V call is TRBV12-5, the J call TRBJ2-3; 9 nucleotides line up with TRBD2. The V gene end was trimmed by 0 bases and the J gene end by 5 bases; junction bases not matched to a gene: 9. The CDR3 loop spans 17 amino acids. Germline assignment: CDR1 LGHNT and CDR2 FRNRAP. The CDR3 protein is CASGLVRGGAGLDTQYF. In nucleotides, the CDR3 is TGTGCTAGTGGTTTGGTACGCGGGGGGGCCGGTTTAGATACGCAGTATTTT.

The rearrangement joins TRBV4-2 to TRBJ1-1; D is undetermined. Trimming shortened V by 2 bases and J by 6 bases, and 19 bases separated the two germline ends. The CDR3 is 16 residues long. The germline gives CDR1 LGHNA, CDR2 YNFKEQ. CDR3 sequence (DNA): TGTGCCAGCAGCCAAAGTATAGGCGGGAAAAGGGCTGAAGCTTTCTTT. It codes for CASSQSIGGKRAEAFF.

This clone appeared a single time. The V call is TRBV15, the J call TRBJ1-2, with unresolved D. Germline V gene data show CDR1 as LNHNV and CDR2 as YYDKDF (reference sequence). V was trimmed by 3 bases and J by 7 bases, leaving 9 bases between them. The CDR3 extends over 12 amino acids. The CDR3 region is CATSSRPGGYTF. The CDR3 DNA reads TGTGCCACCAGCAGCCGCCCGGGTGGCTACACCTTC. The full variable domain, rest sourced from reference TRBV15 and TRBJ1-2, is DAMVIQNPRYQVTQFGKPVTLSCSQTLNHNVMYWYQQKSSQAPKLLFHYYDKDFNNEADTPDNFQSRRPNTSFCFLDIRSPGLGDTAMYLCATSSRPGGYTFGSGTRLTVV.

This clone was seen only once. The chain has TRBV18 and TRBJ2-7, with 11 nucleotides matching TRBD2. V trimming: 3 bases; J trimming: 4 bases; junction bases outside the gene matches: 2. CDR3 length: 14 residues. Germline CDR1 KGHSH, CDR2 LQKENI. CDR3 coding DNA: TGTGCCAGCTCACCTAGCGGGGGGGAATACGAGCAGTACTTC. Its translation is CASSPSGGEYEQYF.

CDR3 DNA sequence: TGTGCCAGCAGTTCTTTGCGGGGGCCTCTCTGGACCGGGGAGCTGTTTTTT. Its translation: CASSSLRGPLWTGELFF. This sequence joins TRBV25-1 and TRBJ2-2, with D perhaps TRBD2 (7 bases). CDR1 and CDR2 from the germline V gene are MGHDK and SYGVNS. CDR3 length: 17 residues. Deletions cut 5 bases from V and 5 bases from J, with 21 bases between. The variable domain in full, with the rest retrieved from reference TRBV25-1 and TRBJ2-2, is EADIYQTPRYLVIGTGKKITLECSQTMGHDKMYWYQQDPGMELHLIHYSYGVNSTEKGDLSSESTVSRIRTEHFPLTLESARPSHTSQYLCASSSLRGPLWTGELFFGEGSRLTVL.

CDR3 residues: CASSLEGGLLETQYF. CDR3 nucleotides: TGTGCCAGCAGCTTGGAAGGGGGCCTTCTGGAGACCCAGTACTTC. This chain links TRBV5-4 with TRBJ2-5; TRBD1 agrees at 7 bases. Germline loops: CDR1 SGHNT, CDR2 YYREEE (reference sequence). This CDR3 contains 15 residues. The ends lost 0 bases at V and 5 bases at J; junction bases unmatched: 7.

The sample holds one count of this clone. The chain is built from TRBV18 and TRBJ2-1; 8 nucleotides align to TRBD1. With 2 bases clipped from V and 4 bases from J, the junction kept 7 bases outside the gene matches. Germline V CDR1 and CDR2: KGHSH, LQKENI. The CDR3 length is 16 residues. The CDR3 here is CASSPRTGGGYNEQFF. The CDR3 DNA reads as TGTGCCAGCTCACCAAGAACAGGGGGTGGGTACAATGAGCAGTTCTTC.

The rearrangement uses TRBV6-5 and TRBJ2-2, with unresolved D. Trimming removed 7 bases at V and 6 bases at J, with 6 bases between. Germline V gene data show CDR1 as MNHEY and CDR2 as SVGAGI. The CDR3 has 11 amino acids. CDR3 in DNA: TGTGCCAGCATCACATCCGGGGAGCTGTTTTTT. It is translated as CASITSGELFF.

The CDR3 DNA sequence: TGTGCCAGCAGGAAGAGGCGGGGGGGCCTCGAGACCCAGTACTTC. This sequence encodes CASRKRRGGLETQYF. The genes are TRBV3-1 (or the pseudogene TRBV3-2) and TRBJ2-5; 9 bases line up with TRBD2. Germline lookup yields CDR1 LGHDT and CDR2 YNNKEL (reference sequence). Trimming removed 6 bases from V and 5 bases from J; junction bases left unmatched: 10. This CDR3 is built from 15 residues.

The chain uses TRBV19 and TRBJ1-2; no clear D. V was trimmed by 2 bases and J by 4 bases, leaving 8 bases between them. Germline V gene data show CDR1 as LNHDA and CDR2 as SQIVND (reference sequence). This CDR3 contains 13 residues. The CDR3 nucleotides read TGTGCCAGTAGTATAAAGAGGGCCTATGGCTACACCTTC. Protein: CASSIKRAYGYTF.

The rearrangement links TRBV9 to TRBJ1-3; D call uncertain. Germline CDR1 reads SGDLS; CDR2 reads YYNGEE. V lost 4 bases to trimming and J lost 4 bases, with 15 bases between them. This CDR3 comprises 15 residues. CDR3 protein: CASSPRQAPGNTIYF. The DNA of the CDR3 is TGTGCCAGCAGCCCTCGACAAGCTCCGGGAAACACCATATATTTT.

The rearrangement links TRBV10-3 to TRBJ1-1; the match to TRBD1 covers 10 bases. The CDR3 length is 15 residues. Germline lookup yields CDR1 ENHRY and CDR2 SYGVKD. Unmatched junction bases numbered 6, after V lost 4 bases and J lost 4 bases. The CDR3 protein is CAISGDRGLSTEAFF. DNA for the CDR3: TGTGCCATCAGTGGCGACAGGGGGCTTAGCACTGAAGCTTTCTTT.

CDR3 sequence (DNA): TGTGCCAGCAGATGGGACAGGAGTTCCGAGCAGTACTTC. Amino acids: CASRWDRSSEQYF. V usage is TRBV12-3 or TRBV12-4 and J usage is TRBJ2-7; 8 bases align to TRBD1. The J segment lost 6 bases and the V segment lost 6 bases, leaving 7 bases of the junction unmatched. This CDR3 comprises 13 residues.

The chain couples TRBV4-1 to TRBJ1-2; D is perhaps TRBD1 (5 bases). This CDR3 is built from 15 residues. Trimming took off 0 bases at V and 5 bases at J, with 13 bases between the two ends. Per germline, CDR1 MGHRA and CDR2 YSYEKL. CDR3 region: CASSQDGQGIYGYTF. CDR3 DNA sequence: TGCGCCAGCAGCCAAGATGGGCAGGGAATTTATGGCTACACCTTC.

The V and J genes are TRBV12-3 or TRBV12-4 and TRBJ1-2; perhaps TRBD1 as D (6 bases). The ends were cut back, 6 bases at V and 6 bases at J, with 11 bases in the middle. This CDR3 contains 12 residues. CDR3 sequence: CASRVGGDGYTF. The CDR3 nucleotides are TGTGCCAGCAGAGTAGGGGGTGATGGCTACACCTTC.

CDR3 sequence (DNA): TGTGCCAGCAGTTTAGGGACAGGGGCCGAGCAGTACTTC. This sequence encodes CASSLGTGAEQYF. This chain connects TRBV12-3 or TRBV12-4 to TRBJ2-7, with 9 nucleotides matching TRBD1. This CDR3 is 13 amino acids long. The ends lost 1 base at V and 6 bases at J; junction bases unmatched: 1.

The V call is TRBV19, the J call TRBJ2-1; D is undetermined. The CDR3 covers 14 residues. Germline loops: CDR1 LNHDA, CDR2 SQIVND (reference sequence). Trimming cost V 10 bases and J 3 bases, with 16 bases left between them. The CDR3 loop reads CATSLADSYNEQFF. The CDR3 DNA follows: TGTGCCACCTCACTGGCGGATAGCTACAATGAGCAGTTCTTC.

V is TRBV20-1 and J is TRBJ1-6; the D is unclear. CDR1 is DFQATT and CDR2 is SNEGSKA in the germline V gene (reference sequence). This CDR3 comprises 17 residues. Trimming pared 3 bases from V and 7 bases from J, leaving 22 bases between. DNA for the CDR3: TGCAGTGCTAGTCCAATGGGCAGCCATGATCCGAATTCACCCCTCCACTTT. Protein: CSASPMGSHDPNSPLHF.

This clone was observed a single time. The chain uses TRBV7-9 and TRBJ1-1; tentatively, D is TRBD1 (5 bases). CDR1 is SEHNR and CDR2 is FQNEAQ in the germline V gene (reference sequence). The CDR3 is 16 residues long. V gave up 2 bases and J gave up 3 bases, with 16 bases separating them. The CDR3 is CASSLSGGAGDTEAFF. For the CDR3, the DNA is TGTGCCAGCAGCTTAAGTGGAGGGGCGGGGGACACTGAAGCTTTCTTT.

The CDR3 sequence: CASSLDGIHEQYF. The CDR3 DNA follows: TGCGCCAGCAGCTTGGACGGGATTCACGAGCAGTACTTC. The V call is TRBV5-1, the J call TRBJ2-7; D possibly corresponds to TRBD2 (5 bases). Between the trimmed V and J ends, which lost 0 bases and 5 bases, there was a span of 9 bases. The length of the CDR3 is 13 residues. Per the germline V gene, CDR1 is SGHRS and CDR2 is YFSETQ.

CDR3 sequence reads: CASSPKSGRGHYEQYF. The CDR3 bases are TGTGCCAGCAGCCCTAAGTCGGGGCGGGGCCACTACGAGCAGTACTTC. This chain connects TRBV7-6 to TRBJ2-7; D may be TRBD2 (6 bases). V lost 5 bases and J 3 bases, leaving 20 bases between the germline ends. There are 16 residues in the CDR3. Germline V lookup: CDR1 SGHVS, CDR2 FNYEAQ.